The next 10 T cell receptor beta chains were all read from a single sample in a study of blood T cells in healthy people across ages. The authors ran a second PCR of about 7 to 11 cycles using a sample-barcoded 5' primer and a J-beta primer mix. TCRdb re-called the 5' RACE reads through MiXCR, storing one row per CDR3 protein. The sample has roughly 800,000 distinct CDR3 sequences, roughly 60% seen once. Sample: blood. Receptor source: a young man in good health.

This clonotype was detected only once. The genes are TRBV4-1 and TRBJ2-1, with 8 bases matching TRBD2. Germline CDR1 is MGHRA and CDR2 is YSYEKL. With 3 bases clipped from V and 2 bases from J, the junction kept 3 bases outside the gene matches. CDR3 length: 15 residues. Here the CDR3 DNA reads TGCGCCAGCAGCCATCGTAGCGGGACCTACAATGAGCAGTTCTTC. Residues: CASSHRSGTYNEQFF.

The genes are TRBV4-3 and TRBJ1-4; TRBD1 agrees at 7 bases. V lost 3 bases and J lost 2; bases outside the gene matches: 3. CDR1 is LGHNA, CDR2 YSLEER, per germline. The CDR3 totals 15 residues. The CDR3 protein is CASSHLQGTNEKLFF. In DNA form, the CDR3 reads TGCGCCAGCAGCCATTTACAGGGGACTAATGAAAAACTGTTTTTT.

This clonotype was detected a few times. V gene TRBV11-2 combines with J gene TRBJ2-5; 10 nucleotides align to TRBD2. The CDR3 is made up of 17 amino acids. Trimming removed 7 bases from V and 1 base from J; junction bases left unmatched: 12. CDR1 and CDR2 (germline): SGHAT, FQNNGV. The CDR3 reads CASTTTFSGRIQETQYF. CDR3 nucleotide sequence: TGTGCCAGCACCACGACTTTTAGCGGGAGGATCCAAGAGACCCAGTACTTC.

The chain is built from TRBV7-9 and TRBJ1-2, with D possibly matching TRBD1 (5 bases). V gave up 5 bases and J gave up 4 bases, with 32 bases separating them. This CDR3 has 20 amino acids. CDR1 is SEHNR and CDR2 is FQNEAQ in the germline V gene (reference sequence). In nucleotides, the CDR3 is TGTGCCAGCAGCGGACCAGTCTTATTTGGAACGGCGGACACAGGCTATGGCTACACCTTC. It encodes CASSGPVLFGTADTGYGYTF. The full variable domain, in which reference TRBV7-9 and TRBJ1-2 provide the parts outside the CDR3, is DTGVSQNPRHKITKRGQNVTFRCDPISEHNRLYWYRQTLGQGPEFLTYFQNEAQLEKSRLLSDRFSAERPKGSFSTLEIQRTEQGDSAMYLCASSGPVLFGTADTGYGYTFGSGTRLTVV.

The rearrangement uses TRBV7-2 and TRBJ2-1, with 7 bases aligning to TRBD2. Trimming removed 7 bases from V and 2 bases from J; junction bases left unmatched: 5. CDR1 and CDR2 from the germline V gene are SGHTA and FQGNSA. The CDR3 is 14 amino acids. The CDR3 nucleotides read TGTGCCAGCACCCCCGGGACTACCTACAATGAGCAGTTCTTC. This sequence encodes CASTPGTTYNEQFF.

In DNA, the CDR3 is TGTGCCATCAGTGAGGTAAAGACAGGGGGAGGCGAGCAGTACTTC. Amino acid sequence: CAISEVKTGGGEQYF. The J gene is TRBJ2-5, the V gene TRBV10-3, with 9 bases aligning to TRBD1. The J call may be faulty, since TRBJ2-7 better matches the DNA end. The V gene's germline CDR1 is ENHRY and CDR2 SYGVKD. The CDR3 length is 15 residues.

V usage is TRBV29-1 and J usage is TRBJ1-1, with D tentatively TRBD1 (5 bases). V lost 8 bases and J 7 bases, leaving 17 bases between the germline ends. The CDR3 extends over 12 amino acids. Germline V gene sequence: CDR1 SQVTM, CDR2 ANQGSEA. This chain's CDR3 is CSMQEGHLEAFF. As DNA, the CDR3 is TGCAGCATGCAAGAGGGGCACCTTGAAGCTTTCTTT.

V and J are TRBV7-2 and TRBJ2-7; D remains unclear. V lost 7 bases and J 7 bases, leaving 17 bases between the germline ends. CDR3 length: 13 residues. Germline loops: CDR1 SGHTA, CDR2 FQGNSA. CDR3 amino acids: CASTPYLADEQYF. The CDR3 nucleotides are TGTGCCAGCACCCCCTATTTGGCGGATGAGCAGTACTTC. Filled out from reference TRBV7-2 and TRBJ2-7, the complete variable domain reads GAGVSQSPSNKVTEKGKDVELRCDPISGHTALYWYRQSLGQGLEFLIYFQGNSAPDKSGLPSDRFSAERTGGSVSTLTIQRTQQEDSAVYLCASTPYLADEQYFGPGTRLTVT.

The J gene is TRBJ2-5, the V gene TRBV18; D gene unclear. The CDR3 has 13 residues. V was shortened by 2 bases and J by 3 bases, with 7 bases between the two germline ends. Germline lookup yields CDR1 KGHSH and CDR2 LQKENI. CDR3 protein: CASSPKGKETQYF. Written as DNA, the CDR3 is TGTGCCAGCTCACCAAAGGGAAAAGAGACCCAGTACTTC.

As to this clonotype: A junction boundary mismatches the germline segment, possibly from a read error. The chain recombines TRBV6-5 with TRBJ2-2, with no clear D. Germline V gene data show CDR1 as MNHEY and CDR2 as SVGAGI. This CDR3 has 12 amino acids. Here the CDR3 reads CASCYRSGELFF. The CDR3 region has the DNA TGTGCCAGCTGTTACCGATCCGGGGAGCTGTTTTTT.